Included here is one T cell receptor beta chain sequence, with context. The antigen is not known. The record originates from a study of cytomegalovirus exposure and HLA in healthy donors. Study-wide points: Both high specificity and high sensitivity reportedly marked the classifier's diagnosis of cytomegalovirus status. Earlier analysis found most TCR beta V segments productive about 87% or about 30% of the time. TCR beta chain V- and J-gene trimming was linked, in a later analysis, to a missense variant in DCLRE1C.

The PCR ran on 60 Vbeta and 13 Jbeta primers. The protocol was immunoSEQ multiplex PCR, while the TCRdb copy is restricted to in-frame clones and leaves out a portion. This table holds a few hundred thousand clones, approximately 80% found once. There are 16 residues in the CDR3. V lost 4 bases and J lost 6, with 22 bases in between. Germline loops: CDR1 LNHDA, CDR2 SQIVND (reference sequence). V usage is TRBV19 and J usage is TRBJ2-7, with D tentatively TRBD1 (5 bases). The source of this sequence is a girl aged 5 to 17 in good health and CMV-seronegative. Sequenced: PBMCs. This CDR3 is CASSTTGSFLLSEQYF. The CDR3 DNA follows: TGTGCCAGTAGTACAACAGGAAGTTTCCTTCTATCCGAGCAGTACTTC.